There are a few counts of the clone carrying this T cell receptor (beta chain). From 20,000 to 1,000,000 sorted cells, naive CD8 libraries were generated with 10%, 30% or 50% RNA. CD8+CD4-CCR7+CD45RA+ sorting gave the naive CD8 T cells. The sample is drawn from a study of molecular identifiers for immune sequencing clone quantification. Study information: Replicate RNA came from about 19,000 or 110,000 naive CD8 cells and was split five ways, and four parts were sequenced.

Previously reported methods and listed TCR primers produced the bulk TCR libraries. A single record per CDR3 protein comes from TCRdb applying MiXCR to the PCR reads. The sample lists 100,000 or so distinct CDR3 sequences, roughly a third seen once, with around 3.8% in the top ten. CDR3 length: 15 amino acids. CDR1 is MNHEY, CDR2 SMNVEV, per germline (reference sequence). The germline V and J ends were trimmed by 4 bases and 5 bases, with 18 bases remaining between them. V and J are TRBV27 and TRBJ2-7; D tentatively reads TRBD1 or TRBD2 (5 bases each). Sequenced: naive CD8+ T cells from blood, with Jurkat cell RNA spiked in. The subset was: FACS-sorted CD8+CD4-CCR7+CD45RA+ naive T cells. The TCR originated in a human donor in good health. Some libraries in this study had Jurkat cell RNA spiked in. CDR3 amino acids: CASSSQLGTPNEQYF. The CDR3 region has the DNA TGTGCCAGCAGTTCGCAGTTAGGGACCCCCAACGAGCAGTACTTC.